These T cell receptor beta chains were read from a single sample in a study of T cell responses to AZD1222 COVID-19 vaccine. The method was immunoSEQ multiplex PCR; TCRdb's version includes in-frame clones alone and lacks a portion of them. The table includes 130,000 or so clones, 80% to 90% detected once. The specimen comprised peripheral blood, sampled 28 days after the second AZD1222 dose. The receptors stem from an adult who received the AZD1222 COVID-19 vaccine. Each CDR3 is given with its conserved first and last residue. The D gene is left open where the match is weak. Size is omitted from some rows. Given values are once, few, many or a class for expanded clones.

CDR3 DNA: TGTGCCAGCAGCCGACCACAGTCGTGGGGGAGGGGGAATGAGCAGTTCTTC
CDR3 protein: CASSRPQSWGRGNEQFF
D gene: NA
V gene: TRBV3-1/TRBV3-2
J gene: TRBJ2-1
clone size: NA

CDR3 DNA: TGCAGCGCCCCGGACAGGCCAGGTGATGGCTACACCTTC
CDR3 protein: CSAPDRPGDGYTF
D gene: TRBD1
V gene: TRBV29-1
J gene: TRBJ1-2
clone size: NA

CDR3 DNA: TGTGCCAGCAGTGAGGGACAGGGGAACTATGGCTACACCTTC
CDR3 protein: CASSEGQGNYGYTF
D gene: TRBD1
V gene: TRBV6-1
J gene: TRBJ1-2
clone size: NA

CDR3 DNA: TGTGCCAGCAGCCTCTTTGGGGGGGCCTTGAACTATGGCTACACCTTC
CDR3 protein: CASSLFGGALNYGYTF
D gene: NA
V gene: TRBV7-9
J gene: TRBJ1-2
clone size: NA

CDR3 DNA: TGCGCCAGCAGCTTGATGGTTTCTAGCGGCCAAGAGACCCAGTACTTC
CDR3 protein: CASSLMVSSGQETQYF
D gene: TRBD2
V gene: TRBV5-1
J gene: TRBJ2-5
clone size: NA

CDR3 DNA: TGCGCCAGCAGCCAAGAAGACAGGATCTATAATTCACCCCTCCACTTT
CDR3 protein: CASSQEDRIYNSPLHF
D gene: NA
V gene: TRBV4-3
J gene: TRBJ1-6
clone size: once

CDR3 DNA: TGTGCCTGGAGCAAACACTCCACTAAAATCTACGAGCAGTACTTC
CDR3 protein: CAWSKHSTKIYEQYF
D gene: NA
V gene: TRBV30
J gene: TRBJ2-7
clone size: NA

CDR3 DNA: TGTGCCAGCTCCCTCAGGGGTGCCGGTGGGAACACTGAAGCTTTCTTT
CDR3 protein: CASSLRGAGGNTEAFF
D gene: NA
V gene: TRBV18
J gene: TRBJ1-1
clone size: NA

CDR3 DNA: TGTGCCAGCAGCCAAGTCTTGCAGGAGGGTAATGAAAAACTGTTTTTT
CDR3 protein: CASSQVLQEGNEKLFF
D gene: NA
V gene: TRBV4-2
J gene: TRBJ1-4
clone size: NA

CDR3 DNA: TGTGCCAGCAGTGACCTTGGTCAGTATAATGAAAAACTGTTTTTT
CDR3 protein: CASSDLGQYNEKLFF
D gene: NA
V gene: TRBV6-4
J gene: TRBJ1-4
clone size: NA

CDR3 DNA: TGTGCCATCAGTGGGGTGACTAGCGGGCTACAGGGAGTCACAGATACGCAGTATTTT
CDR3 protein: CAISGVTSGLQGVTDTQYF
D gene: TRBD2
V gene: TRBV10-3
J gene: TRBJ2-3
clone size: NA

CDR3 DNA: TGTGCCAGCAGTTTGAGTAGCGGGAAATACGAGCAGTACTTC
CDR3 protein: CASSLSSGKYEQYF
D gene: TRBD2
V gene: TRBV28
J gene: TRBJ2-7
clone size: NA

CDR3 DNA: TGCGCCAGCACGGACAGGCCGGAGATTAATGAAAAACTGTTTTTT
CDR3 protein: CASTDRPEINEKLFF
D gene: TRBD1
V gene: TRBV5-1
J gene: TRBJ1-4
clone size: NA

CDR3 DNA: TGTGCCACCAGCGATTATACTACCTATTCCAATGAGCAGTTCTTC
CDR3 protein: CATSDYTTYSNEQFF
D gene: NA
V gene: TRBV15
J gene: TRBJ2-1
clone size: NA

CDR3 DNA: TGCACCAGCACGCCCGGGACCCTCTGCTGGACCCAGTACTTC
CDR3 protein: CTSTPGTLCWTQYF
D gene: NA
V gene: TRBV1
J gene: TRBJ2-5
clone size: few

CDR3 DNA: TGTGCCAGTAGCCTCCCAAACGCAGCGCCGAACACTGAAGCTTTCTTT
CDR3 protein: CASSLPNAAPNTEAFF
D gene: NA
V gene: TRBV19
J gene: TRBJ1-1
clone size: NA

CDR3 DNA: TGTGCCAGCGGCCAGACTACCCTCTCCTACGAGCAGTACTTC
CDR3 protein: CASGQTTLSYEQYF
D gene: NA
V gene: TRBV27
J gene: TRBJ2-7
clone size: NA

CDR3 DNA: TGTGCCTGGAGTGTGGACAGGGGAGGCTATGGCTACACCTTC
CDR3 protein: CAWSVDRGGYGYTF
D gene: TRBD1
V gene: TRBV30
J gene: TRBJ1-2
clone size: once

CDR3 DNA: TGTGCCACCAGCACTCCGGACCTAACGGGCTGGGAAAAACTGTTTTTT
CDR3 protein: CATSTPDLTGWEKLFF
D gene: NA
V gene: TRBV15
J gene: TRBJ1-4
clone size: NA

CDR3 DNA: TGTGCCAGTAGTGCTAACAGGGGCAGGAAACTGTTTTTT
CDR3 protein: CASSANRGRKLFF
D gene: TRBD1
V gene: TRBV19
J gene: TRBJ1-4
clone size: NA

CDR3 DNA: TGTGCCAGTAGTGTCCCGGAAGGAAACACCATATATTTT
CDR3 protein: CASSVPEGNTIYF
D gene: NA
V gene: TRBV19
J gene: TRBJ1-3
clone size: NA

CDR3 DNA: TGTGCCAGCAGCTTCGACAGGGGAAATTCACCCCTCCACTTT
CDR3 protein: CASSFDRGNSPLHF
D gene: TRBD1
V gene: TRBV5-4
J gene: TRBJ1-6
clone size: NA

CDR3 DNA: TGTGCCAGCAGTGACTCAAGTTCGGACAGGGGGCTTAGCAATCAGCCCCAGCATTTT
CDR3 protein: CASSDSSSDRGLSNQPQHF
D gene: TRBD1
V gene: TRBV6-4
J gene: TRBJ1-5
clone size: NA

CDR3 DNA: TGCGCCAGCAGCTTAACAGGGGATCGAACGTATGGCTACACCTTC
CDR3 protein: CASSLTGDRTYGYTF
D gene: TRBD1
V gene: TRBV5-1
J gene: TRBJ1-2
clone size: NA

CDR3 DNA: TGTGCCAGCGAGTTCAGGGAGGGGACTGAAGCTTTCTTT
CDR3 protein: CASEFREGTEAFF
D gene: NA
V gene: TRBV12-3/TRBV12-4
J gene: TRBJ1-1
clone size: NA

CDR3 DNA: TGTGCCAGCAGCTTAACGACAGGGTCTGGAAACACCATATATTTT
CDR3 protein: CASSLTTGSGNTIYF
D gene: TRBD1
V gene: TRBV7-9
J gene: TRBJ1-3
clone size: few

CDR3 DNA: TGCGCCAGCAGCTTGGGGACAGGGATTAGGAATGAGCAGTTCTTC
CDR3 protein: CASSLGTGIRNEQFF
D gene: TRBD1
V gene: TRBV5-1
J gene: TRBJ2-1
clone size: NA

CDR3 DNA: TGTGCCAGCTCACCCGGAGTAAACACTGAAGCTTTCTTT
CDR3 protein: CASSPGVNTEAFF
D gene: NA
V gene: TRBV18
J gene: TRBJ1-1
clone size: NA

CDR3 DNA: TGTGCCTGGGGGCCAGAGAGGGACACCTTC
CDR3 protein: CAWGPERDTF
D gene: NA
V gene: TRBV30
J gene: TRBJ1-2
clone size: NA

CDR3 DNA: TGTGCCAGCAGCTTAGGGGCCGCATCTAATTCACCCCTCCACTTT
CDR3 protein: CASSLGAASNSPLHF
D gene: NA
V gene: TRBV7-9
J gene: TRBJ1-6
clone size: NA

CDR3 DNA: TGTGCCAGCAGCCTCTCTGCGCGCTACGAGCAGTACTTC
CDR3 protein: CASSLSARYEQYF
D gene: NA
V gene: TRBV11-2
J gene: TRBJ2-7
clone size: NA

CDR3 DNA: TGCAGCGTTACCCGATTACTAGCGGGGGGGCTAGGCCAAGAGACCCAGTACTTC
CDR3 protein: CSVTRLLAGGLGQETQYF
D gene: TRBD2
V gene: TRBV29-1
J gene: TRBJ2-5
clone size: once

CDR3 DNA: TGTGCCTGGAGTGTAGTAGCGGGAGGGGACAATGAGCAGTTCTTC
CDR3 protein: CAWSVVAGGDNEQFF
D gene: TRBD2
V gene: TRBV30
J gene: TRBJ2-1
clone size: NA

CDR3 DNA: TGCGCCAGCAGCCAACCGGGACAGCGAGAAGGGCAGTTCTTC
CDR3 protein: CASSQPGQREGQFF
D gene: TRBD1
V gene: TRBV4-1
J gene: TRBJ2-1
clone size: once

CDR3 DNA: TGCGCCAGCAGCCAAGAGTACAGGGACTGGGGCTACACCTTC
CDR3 protein: CASSQEYRDWGYTF
D gene: NA
V gene: TRBV4-3
J gene: TRBJ1-2
clone size: NA

CDR3 DNA: TGTGCCAGCAGTGACTACATATCGACAGGGAACACTGAAGCTTTCTTT
CDR3 protein: CASSDYISTGNTEAFF
D gene: NA
V gene: TRBV2
J gene: TRBJ1-1
clone size: NA

CDR3 DNA: TGTGCCAGCAGCCAAGGGGACAGGGGGCTATTTTCACCCCTCCACTTT
CDR3 protein: CASSQGDRGLFSPLHF
D gene: TRBD1
V gene: TRBV3-1/TRBV3-2
J gene: TRBJ1-6
clone size: NA

CDR3 DNA: TGTGCCAGCAGTGAAAATGGCCTTGGGTATGGCTACACCTTC
CDR3 protein: CASSENGLGYGYTF
D gene: NA
V gene: TRBV6-1
J gene: TRBJ1-2
clone size: NA

CDR3 DNA: TGTGCCAGCAGCGCGGGACTAGTTATGTACGAGCAGTACTTC
CDR3 protein: CASSAGLVMYEQYF
D gene: TRBD2
V gene: TRBV7-2
J gene: TRBJ2-7
clone size: NA

CDR3 DNA: TGTGCCAGCAGCTTAACAGGGTTGGGAGATACGCAGTATTTT
CDR3 protein: CASSLTGLGDTQYF
D gene: NA
V gene: TRBV11-2
J gene: TRBJ2-3
clone size: once

CDR3 DNA: TGTGCCAGCAGTTTTATCGGGAATCAGCCCCAGCATTTT
CDR3 protein: CASSFIGNQPQHF
D gene: NA
V gene: TRBV28
J gene: TRBJ1-5
clone size: once

CDR3 DNA: TGTGCCAGCAGCCAGCACCGGGACAAACCCTACGAGCAGTACTTC
CDR3 protein: CASSQHRDKPYEQYF
D gene: NA
V gene: TRBV4-2
J gene: TRBJ2-7
clone size: NA

CDR3 DNA: TGTGCCTGGAGTGTACTGCAGCCCAATCAGCCCCAGCATTTT
CDR3 protein: CAWSVLQPNQPQHF
D gene: NA
V gene: TRBV30
J gene: TRBJ1-5
clone size: NA

CDR3 DNA: TGTGCCAGCAGTCCTCTCGGGGGTCGGGGGGCTTTCTTT
CDR3 protein: CASSPLGGRGAFF
D gene: NA
V gene: TRBV6-5
J gene: TRBJ1-1
clone size: NA

CDR3 DNA: TGTGCCAGCAGCCAAGATCGGAAGGCCTCTGGAAACACCATATATTTT
CDR3 protein: CASSQDRKASGNTIYF
D gene: NA
V gene: TRBV14
J gene: TRBJ1-3
clone size: NA

CDR3 DNA: TGCGCCAGCAGCTGGGGACAGGACAAGAGCTCCTATAATTCACCCCTCCACTTT
CDR3 protein: CASSWGQDKSSYNSPLHF
D gene: TRBD1
V gene: TRBV5-1
J gene: TRBJ1-6
clone size: NA

CDR3 DNA: TGTGCCAGCAGCTTAGTGCGAAGGTCCGGGGAGCTGTTTTTT
CDR3 protein: CASSLVRRSGELFF
D gene: NA
V gene: TRBV11-2
J gene: TRBJ2-2
clone size: NA

CDR3 DNA: TGTGCCAGCAGCCAAGAGTTCAGCCCCTCTACGCAGTATTTT
CDR3 protein: CASSQEFSPSTQYF
D gene: NA
V gene: TRBV3-1/TRBV3-2
J gene: TRBJ2-3
clone size: NA

CDR3 DNA: TGCGCCAGCAGCTTGGATTCAGGCGAGCAGTACTTC
CDR3 protein: CASSLDSGEQYF
D gene: NA
V gene: TRBV5-1
J gene: TRBJ2-7
clone size: once

CDR3 DNA: TGTGCCAGCAGTTACTCGGGCAGGTTACAGAGCGGCTACACCTTC
CDR3 protein: CASSYSGRLQSGYTF
D gene: NA
V gene: TRBV6-5
J gene: TRBJ1-2
clone size: few

CDR3 DNA: TGTGCCAGCAGCCCCGGGTGGACTATGCAGTTCTTC
CDR3 protein: CASSPGWTMQFF
D gene: NA
V gene: TRBV7-4
J gene: TRBJ2-1
clone size: NA

CDR3 DNA: TGTGCCAGCTCACCAGCTGCCAATAGCAATCAGCCCCAGCATTTT
CDR3 protein: CASSPAANSNQPQHF
D gene: NA
V gene: TRBV18
J gene: TRBJ1-5
clone size: NA

CDR3 DNA: TGTGCCACCAGTGATTTCCCGACCGGCGGGGGAACCGGGGAGCTGTTTTTT
CDR3 protein: CATSDFPTGGGTGELFF
D gene: TRBD2
V gene: TRBV24-1
J gene: TRBJ2-2
clone size: NA

CDR3 DNA: TGTGCCAGCAGCTACCTTCCAGGGGGAGAGACCCAGTACTTC
CDR3 protein: CASSYLPGGETQYF
D gene: TRBD1
V gene: TRBV11-2
J gene: TRBJ2-5
clone size: NA